This is a list of T cell receptor beta chains from one sample in a study of cytomegalovirus exposure and HLA in healthy donors. Produced via immunoSEQ multiplex PCR; TCRdb's table is partial and in-frame only. This sample has some 150,000 clones; about four fifths occur once, and the top ten carry under 6%. The specimen was PBMCs. These receptors were obtained from a man aged 30 to 39 in good health and CMV-seronegative. CDR3s include the opening cysteine and the closing phenylalanine or tryptophan. The D gene is left open where the match is weak.

D: .; V: TRBV14; J: TRBJ2-2; CDR3: CASSLRRGGELFF
D: .; V: TRBV6-1; J: TRBJ2-4; CDR3: CATAFHIQYF
D: TRBD1; V: TRBV5-1; J: TRBJ2-5; CDR3: CASSFAKGTGAGETQYF
D: TRBD2; V: TRBV7-9; J: TRBJ2-3; CDR3: CASSSGLAAGTDTQYF
D: .; V: TRBV28; J: TRBJ1-1; CDR3: CASSLRRLNTEAFF
D: .; V: TRBV7-6; J: TRBJ1-2; CDR3: CASSLAQAYGYTF
D: TRBD1; V: TRBV28; J: TRBJ1-2; CDR3: CASSRGQEWGGYTF
D: .; V: TRBV5-4; J: TRBJ1-2; CDR3: CASSLPHQGVATF
D: .; V: TRBV28; J: TRBJ2-7; CDR3: CASSPQGYSYEQYF
D: TRBD1; V: TRBV25-1; J: TRBJ2-5; CDR3: CASSDTGGVETQYF